This T cell receptor beta chain was documented in a study of shared clonotypes between healthy human individuals. About the study: Used for every donor were three CD4 naive, three CD4 memory, two CD8 naive and one CD8 memory plate.

General study results and limits: Among the subsets, naive ones generally showed larger estimated richness than memory ones.

Only CD45RO-negative cells positively selected for CCR7 counted as naive CD8 cells, so terminally differentiated effector memory CD45RA+ cells were excluded. Caucasian adults residing in Nashville, Tennessee made up all the donors. To note about this clone: As yet, its antigen is unknown.

V dropped 7 bases and J dropped 4 bases, with 20 bases sitting between them. The CDR3 has 16 residues. From germline, CDR1 is MDHEN and CDR2 SYDVKM. TCRdb's table, derived via immunoSEQ multiplex PCR, lists solely in-frame clones and lacks some. This sample yields hundreds of thousands of clones, of which 96% are seen a single time; roughly 0.1% belongs to the top ten. The genes are TRBV28 and TRBJ1-3; D may be TRBD1 (6 bases). This clonotype was sampled from a woman aged 25-40 years in good health. Sample: naive CD8+ T cells sorted from blood. CDR3 sequence reads: CASTPLGGARGNTIYF. The CDR3 DNA reads TGTGCCAGCACCCCTCTGGGGGGGGCTAGGGGAAACACCATATATTTT.